This T cell receptor (beta chain) was recorded in a study of Ad26.COV2.S vaccination and SARS-CoV-2 variants. Study-level information: Recipients of Ad26.COV2.S got it intramuscularly, once or twice 56 days apart. The study's findings and limits: For non-spike TCRs, breadth in vaccine recipients resembled that in placebo recipients. Vaccinated individuals (as opposed to placebo recipients) had higher spike-specific TCR breadth.

Treatment given: some 19 received Ad26.COV2.S at low or high dose, single or two shots; 5 received placebo; per-sample allocation not given. At day 63 after the first vaccine or placebo injection, samples were drawn. In Boston, an adult donor aged 18-55 years took part. The CDR3 covers 14 residues. Trimming stripped 8 bases from V and 4 bases from J, with 16 bases between. CDR1 is LNHDA, CDR2 SQIVND, per germline (reference sequence). On this clone itself: The antigen remains unidentified.

The assay was immunoSEQ multiplex PCR, and TCRdb's table has in-frame clones only and misses some. The sample includes roughly 460,000 clones, around 89% seen only once; the top ten take more than 1.5%. This sequence was found in a person aged 18-65 years who received the Ad26.COV2.S COVID-19 vaccine or a placebo. Source: peripheral blood, taken in a trial of Ad26.COV2.S vaccine versus placebo. The chain employs TRBV19 and TRBJ2-3, with unresolved D. CDR3: CASAGPPKPDTQYF. The DNA for the CDR3 is TGTGCCAGTGCCGGGCCCCCGAAGCCAGATACGCAGTATTTT.